The 3 T cell receptor beta chains reported below all come from one sample, sequenced in a study of cytomegalovirus exposure and HLA in healthy donors. Data came from immunoSEQ multiplex PCR; TCRdb stores just in-frame clones and leaves some out. The sample lists fewer than 200,000 clones, about 90% seen once, with approximately 2.9% in the top ten. Material: PBMCs. These TCRs come from a woman aged 18-35 years in good health and CMV-seropositive.

This clone was seen more than once but under ten times. Other DNA sequences from this sample encode an identical CDR3 as well. The chain couples TRBV9 to TRBJ1-5; D ambiguous. V lost 0 bases, J lost 1 base, and 5 bases lay in between. Germline V CDR1 and CDR2: SGDLS, YYNGEE. The CDR3 consists of 14 residues. CDR3 residues: CASSVGASNQPQHF. CDR3 bases: TGTGCCAGCAGCGTAGGGGCGAGCAATCAGCCCCAGCATTTT.

The J gene is TRBJ2-6, the V gene TRBV15; D might be TRBD1 (6 bases). This CDR3 comprises 17 residues. With 2 bases removed from V and 4 bases from J, the gap between germline ends came to 15 bases. In germline, CDR1 is LNHNV, CDR2 YYDKDF (reference sequence). The DNA of the CDR3 is TGTGCCACCAGCAGACTCGACGCAGGGGTAGGGGCCAACGTCCTGACTTTC. Its translation is CATSRLDAGVGANVLTF.

The V gene is TRBV11-2, the J gene TRBJ1-2; 9 nucleotides agree with TRBD1. Trimming took 3 bases from V and 11 from J; bases not matched to a gene: 16. CDR3 size: 16 residues. Germline V gene sequence: CDR1 SGHAT, CDR2 FQNNGV. The CDR3 sequence: CASSFYGTGSLDRYTF. The CDR3 bases are TGTGCCAGCAGCTTTTATGGGACAGGGTCCCTCGATCGGTACACCTTC. The complete variable domain, with remaining parts taken from reference TRBV11-2 and TRBJ1-2, reads EAGVAQSPRYKIIEKRQSVAFWCNPISGHATLYWYQQILGQGPKLLIQFQNNGVVDDSQLPKDRFSAERLKGVDSTLKIQPAKLEDSAVYLCASSFYGTGSLDRYTFGSGTRLTVV.